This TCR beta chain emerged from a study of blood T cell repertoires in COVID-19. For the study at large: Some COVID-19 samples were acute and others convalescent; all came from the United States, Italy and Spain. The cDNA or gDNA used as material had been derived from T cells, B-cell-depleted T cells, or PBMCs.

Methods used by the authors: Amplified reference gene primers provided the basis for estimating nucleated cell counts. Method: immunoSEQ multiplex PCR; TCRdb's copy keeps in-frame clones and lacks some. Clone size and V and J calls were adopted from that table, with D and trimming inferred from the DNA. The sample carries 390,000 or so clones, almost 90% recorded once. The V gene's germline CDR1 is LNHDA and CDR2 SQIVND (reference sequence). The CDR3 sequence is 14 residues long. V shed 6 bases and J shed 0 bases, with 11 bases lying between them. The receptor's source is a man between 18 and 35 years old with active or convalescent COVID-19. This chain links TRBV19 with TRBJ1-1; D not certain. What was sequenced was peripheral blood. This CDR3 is CASRTDTMNTEAFF. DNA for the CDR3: TGTGCCAGTAGAACCGACACGATGAACACTGAAGCTTTCTTT.